This T cell receptor (beta chain) appears in the sequencing data of a study of CXCR4 blockade with PD-1 therapy in pancreatic cancer. Data came from immunoSEQ multiplex PCR; TCRdb stores just in-frame clones and leaves some out. The sample shows thousands of clones, around 50% of them seen only once. This TCR was recovered from a human donor with pancreatic ductal adenocarcinoma. The specimen sequenced was tumor tissue.

In DNA, the CDR3 is TGTGCCACCAGCAGAGATAGGACGGCCTCTGGAAACACCATATATTTT. This translates into CATSRDRTASGNTIYF. This chain links TRBV15 with TRBJ1-3; the D is unclear. Germline V lookup: CDR1 LNHNV, CDR2 YYDKDF (reference sequence). The CDR3 extends over 16 amino acids. V shed 0 bases and J shed 0 bases, with 9 bases lying between them.